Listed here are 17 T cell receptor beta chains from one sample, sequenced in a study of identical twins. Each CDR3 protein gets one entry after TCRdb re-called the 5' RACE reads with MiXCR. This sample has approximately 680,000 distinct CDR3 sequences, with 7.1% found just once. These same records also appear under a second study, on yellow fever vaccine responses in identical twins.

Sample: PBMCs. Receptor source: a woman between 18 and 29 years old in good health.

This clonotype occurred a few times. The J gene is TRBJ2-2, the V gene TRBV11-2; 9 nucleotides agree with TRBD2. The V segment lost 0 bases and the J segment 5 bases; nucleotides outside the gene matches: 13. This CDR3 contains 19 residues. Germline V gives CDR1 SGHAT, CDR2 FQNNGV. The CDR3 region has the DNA TGTGCCAGCAGCTTAGATGACGGTAGCGGGAGAAGGATGACCGGGGAGCTGTTTTTT. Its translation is CASSLDDGSGRRMTGELFF.

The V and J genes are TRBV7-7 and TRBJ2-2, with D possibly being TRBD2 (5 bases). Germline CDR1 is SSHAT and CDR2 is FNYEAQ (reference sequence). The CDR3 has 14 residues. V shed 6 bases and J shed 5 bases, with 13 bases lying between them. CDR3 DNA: TGTGCCAGCAGACCAGGACTGACGACCGGGGAGCTGTTTTTT. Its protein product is CASRPGLTTGELFF.

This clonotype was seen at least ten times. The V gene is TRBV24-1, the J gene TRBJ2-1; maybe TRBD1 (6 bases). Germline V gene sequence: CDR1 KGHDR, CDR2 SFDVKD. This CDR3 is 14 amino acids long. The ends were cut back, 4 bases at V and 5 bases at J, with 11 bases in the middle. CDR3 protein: CATSDIRQDNEQFF. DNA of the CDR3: TGTGCCACCAGTGACATTCGACAGGACAATGAGCAGTTCTTC.

This CDR3 is CASSGSRAGREPGDTQYF. CDR3 nucleotide sequence: TGTGCCAGCAGTGGGAGCAGGGCAGGGCGGGAGCCTGGAGATACGCAGTATTTT. The chain employs TRBV28 and TRBJ2-3; 7 positions match TRBD2. V lost 5 bases and J lost 5; bases outside the gene matches: 19. Germline loops: CDR1 MDHEN, CDR2 SYDVKM. This CDR3 spans 18 amino acids.

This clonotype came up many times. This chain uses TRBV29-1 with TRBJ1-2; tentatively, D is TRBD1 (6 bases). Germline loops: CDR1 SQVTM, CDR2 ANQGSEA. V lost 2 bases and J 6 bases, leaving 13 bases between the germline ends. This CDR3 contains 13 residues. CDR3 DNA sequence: TGCAGCGTTGAACCGGGGGCGGTCCATGGCTACACCTTC. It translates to CSVEPGAVHGYTF.

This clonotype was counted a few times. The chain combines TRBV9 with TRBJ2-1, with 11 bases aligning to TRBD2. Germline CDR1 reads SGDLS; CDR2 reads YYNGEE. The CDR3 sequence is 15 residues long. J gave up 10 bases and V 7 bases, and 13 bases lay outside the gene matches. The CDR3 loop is CASSGLAGTFGEQFF. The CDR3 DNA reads TGTGCCAGCTCCGGACTAGCGGGTACCTTTGGGGAGCAGTTCTTC.

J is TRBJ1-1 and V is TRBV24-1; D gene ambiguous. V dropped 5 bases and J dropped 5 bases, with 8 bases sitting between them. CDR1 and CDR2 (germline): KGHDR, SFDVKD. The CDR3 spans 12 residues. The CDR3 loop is CATSGVGTEAFF. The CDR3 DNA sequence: TGTGCCACCAGTGGGGTCGGGACTGAAGCTTTCTTT.

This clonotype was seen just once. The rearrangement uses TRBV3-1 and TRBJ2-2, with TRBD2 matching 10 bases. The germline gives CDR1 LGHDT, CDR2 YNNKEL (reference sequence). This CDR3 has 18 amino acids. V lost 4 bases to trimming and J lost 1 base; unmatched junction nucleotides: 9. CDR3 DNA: TGTGCCAGCAGCCCCTACTTCACTAGCGGGAAGAACACCGGGGAGCTGTTTTTT. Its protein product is CASSPYFTSGKNTGELFF.

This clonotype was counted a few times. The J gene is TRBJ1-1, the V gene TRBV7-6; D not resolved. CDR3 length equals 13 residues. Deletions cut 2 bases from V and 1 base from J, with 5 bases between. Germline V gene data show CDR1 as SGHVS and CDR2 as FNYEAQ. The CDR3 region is CASSLFQNTEAFF. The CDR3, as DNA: TGTGCCAGCAGCTTATTCCAGAACACTGAAGCTTTCTTT.

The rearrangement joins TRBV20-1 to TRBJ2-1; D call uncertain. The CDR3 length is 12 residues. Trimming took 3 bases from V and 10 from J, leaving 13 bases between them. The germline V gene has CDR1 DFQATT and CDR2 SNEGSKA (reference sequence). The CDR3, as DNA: TGCAGTGCTAGTGGACCCACCAAGGAGCAGTTCTTC. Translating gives CSASGPTKEQFF.

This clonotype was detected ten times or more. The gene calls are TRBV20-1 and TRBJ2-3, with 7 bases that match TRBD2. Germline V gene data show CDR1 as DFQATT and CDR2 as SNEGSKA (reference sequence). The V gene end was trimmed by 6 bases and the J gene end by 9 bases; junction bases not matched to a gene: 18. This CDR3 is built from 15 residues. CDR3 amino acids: CSASIQQRGLGTQYF. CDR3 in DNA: TGCAGTGCCAGCATACAGCAGCGGGGCCTAGGGACGCAGTATTTT.

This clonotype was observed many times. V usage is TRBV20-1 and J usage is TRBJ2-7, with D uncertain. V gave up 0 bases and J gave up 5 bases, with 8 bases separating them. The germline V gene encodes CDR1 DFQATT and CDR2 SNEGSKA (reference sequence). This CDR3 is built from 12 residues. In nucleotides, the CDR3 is TGCAGTGCTAGAGAGGGCGTGAACGAGCAGTACTTC. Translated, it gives CSAREGVNEQYF.

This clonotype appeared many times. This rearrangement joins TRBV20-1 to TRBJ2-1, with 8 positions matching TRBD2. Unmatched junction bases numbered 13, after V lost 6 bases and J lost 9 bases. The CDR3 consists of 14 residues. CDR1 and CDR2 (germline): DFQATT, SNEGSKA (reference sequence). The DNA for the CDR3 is TGCAGTGCGCAACTACTAGCGGAGTACGGTGAGCAGTTCTTC. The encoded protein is CSAQLLAEYGEQFF.

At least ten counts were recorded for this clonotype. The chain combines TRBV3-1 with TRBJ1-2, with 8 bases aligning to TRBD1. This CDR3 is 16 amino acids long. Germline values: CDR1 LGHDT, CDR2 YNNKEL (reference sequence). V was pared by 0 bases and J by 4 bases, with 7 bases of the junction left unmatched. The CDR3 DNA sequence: TGTGCCAGCAGCCAAGATCGGACAGGGTCAAGCTATGGCTACACCTTC. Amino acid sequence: CASSQDRTGSSYGYTF.

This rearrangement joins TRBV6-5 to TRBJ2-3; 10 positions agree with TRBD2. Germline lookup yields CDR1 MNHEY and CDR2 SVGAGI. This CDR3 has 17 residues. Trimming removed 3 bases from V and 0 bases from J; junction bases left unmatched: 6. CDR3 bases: TGTGCCAGCAGTTATCAGAGGACTAGCGGTAGCACAGATACGCAGTATTTT. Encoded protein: CASSYQRTSGSTDTQYF.

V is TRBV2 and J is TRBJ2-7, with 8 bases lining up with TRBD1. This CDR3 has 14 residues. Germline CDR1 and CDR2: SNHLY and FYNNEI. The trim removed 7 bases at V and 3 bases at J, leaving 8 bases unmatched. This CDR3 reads CASNGQGVLYEQYF. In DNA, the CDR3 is TGTGCCAGCAATGGACAGGGTGTCCTCTACGAGCAGTACTTC.

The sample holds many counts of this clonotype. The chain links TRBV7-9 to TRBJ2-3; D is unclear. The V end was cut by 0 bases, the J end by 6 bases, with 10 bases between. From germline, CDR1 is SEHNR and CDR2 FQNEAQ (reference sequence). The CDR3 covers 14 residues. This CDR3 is CASSLANLADTQYF. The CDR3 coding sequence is TGTGCCAGCAGCTTAGCCAACTTAGCTGATACGCAGTATTTT.